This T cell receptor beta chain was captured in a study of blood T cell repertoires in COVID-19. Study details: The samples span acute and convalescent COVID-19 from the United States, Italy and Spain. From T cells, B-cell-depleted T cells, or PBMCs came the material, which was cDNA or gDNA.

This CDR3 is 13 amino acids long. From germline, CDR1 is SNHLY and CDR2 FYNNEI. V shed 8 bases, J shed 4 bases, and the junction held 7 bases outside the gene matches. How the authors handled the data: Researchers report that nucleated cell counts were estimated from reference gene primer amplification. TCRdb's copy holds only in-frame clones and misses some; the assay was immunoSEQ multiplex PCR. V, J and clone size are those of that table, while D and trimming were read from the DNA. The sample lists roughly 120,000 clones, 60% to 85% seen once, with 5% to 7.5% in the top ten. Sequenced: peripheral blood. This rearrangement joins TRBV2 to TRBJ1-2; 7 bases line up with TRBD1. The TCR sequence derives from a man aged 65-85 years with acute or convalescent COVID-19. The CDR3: CASCWDRAYGYTF. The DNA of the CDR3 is TGTGCCAGCTGTTGGGACAGAGCCTATGGCTACACCTTC.